The source of this T cell receptor beta chain is a study of regulatory T cells in long-lasting Graves disease. Study context: Recently diagnosed Graves' patients had received antithyroid drugs for under 3 months.

Arm-PCR with iRepertoire HTBI primers amplified the CDR3 regions for these TCR beta libraries. Authors' data handling: Sequenced samples collectively carried 62 TRBV and 14 TRBJ segments. TCRdb redid the calling of the multiplex PCR reads with MiXCR, one entry per CDR3 protein. TCRdb, not the authors, supplied the V and J calls. This table holds 520,000 or so distinct CDR3 sequences, about 12% found once. This clonotype showed up many times. Indicated time point: newly diagnosed GD, antithyroid drugs for less than 3 months. PBMC RNA served as the TCR library source. The CDR3 sequence is 12 residues long. Germline V CDR1 and CDR2: LGHDT, YNNKEL (reference sequence). Trimming removed 0 bases at V and 9 bases at J, with 8 bases between. This sample also appeared in a second study, on T cells in Graves' hyperthyroidism and ophthalmopathy.

J is TRBJ1-1 and V is TRBV3-1; D is ambiguous. The sequencing used peripheral blood mononuclear cells (PBMCs), collected at new diagnosis, from a patient treated with antithyroid drugs. The sequence was obtained from a woman in her 30s with Graves disease. The CDR3 loop is CASSQDRGKAFF. The CDR3 nucleotides read TGTGCCAGCAGCCAAGATCGGGGTAAAGCTTTCTTT.